These 9 T cell receptor beta chains originate from one sample sequenced in a study of neoadjuvant anti-PD-1 for oral cavity cancer. Noted time point: after neoadjuvant nivolumab, at surgical resection. TCRdb's copy holds only in-frame clones and misses some; the assay was immunoSEQ multiplex PCR. This table has thousands of clones, around 75% appearing once. This specimen consisted of PBMCs, obtained after nivolumab (anti-PD-1) treatment. All receptors derive from a person between 40 and 85 years old with oral cavity squamous cell carcinoma.

The chain links TRBV19 to TRBJ2-1, with no clear D. The CDR3 is made up of 15 amino acids. Germline V CDR1 and CDR2: LNHDA, SQIVND (reference sequence). Trimming took off 7 bases at V and 0 bases at J, with 13 bases between the two ends. CDR3 protein: CASTPGRVSYNEQFF. The DNA of the CDR3 is TGTGCCAGTACCCCAGGACGGGTCTCCTACAATGAGCAGTTCTTC.

This chain connects TRBV29-1 to TRBJ2-7, with D possibly being TRBD1 (6 bases). The V and J ends lost 3 bases and 5 bases respectively, with 14 bases between them. Germline CDR1 is SQVTM and CDR2 is ANQGSEA. The CDR3 has 13 amino acids. CDR3 DNA: TGCAGCGTTGAGGAAAGGGGGTTGAACGAGCAGTACTTC. Its protein is CSVEERGLNEQYF.

The chain joins TRBV19 to TRBJ1-1, with D possibly being TRBD1 (5 bases). The CDR3 loop spans 17 amino acids. Trimming cost V 6 bases and J 1 base, with 21 bases left between them. Per germline, CDR1 LNHDA and CDR2 SQIVND (reference sequence). The CDR3: CASSLARPGGRNTEAFF. As DNA, the CDR3 is TGTGCCAGTAGCCTAGCCAGGCCGGGGGGAAGGAACACTGAAGCTTTCTTT.

V usage is TRBV7-3 and J usage is TRBJ2-3; tentative D call: TRBD1 (8 bases). This CDR3 is built from 16 residues. Trimming cost V 2 bases and J 6 bases, with 18 bases left between them. In germline, CDR1 is SGHTA, CDR2 FQGTGA. CDR3 coding DNA: TGTGCCAGCAGCTTACTAATCACAGGGGGGGAGGATACGCAGTATTTT. This gives the protein CASSLLITGGEDTQYF. Together with reference TRBV7-3 and TRBJ2-3, the CDR3 gives the full variable domain: GAGVSQTPSNKVTEKGKYVELRCDPISGHTALYWYRQSLGQGPEFLIYFQGTGAADDSGLPNDRFFAVRPEGSVSTLKIQRTERGDSAVYLCASSLLITGGEDTQYFGPGTRLTVL.

This clone was counted between two and nine times. The rearrangement joins TRBV6-1 to TRBJ2-3; 9 bases are shared with TRBD2. From germline, CDR1 is MNHNS and CDR2 SASEGT. The CDR3 is 15 amino acids. The ends lost 6 bases at V and 2 bases at J; junction bases unmatched: 6. The CDR3 loop reads CASRVAGAVTDTQYF. Here the CDR3 DNA reads TGTGCCAGCAGGGTAGCGGGGGCCGTCACAGATACGCAGTATTTT.

The sample holds one count of this clone. The CDR3 DNA reads as TGTGCCAGCAGCGTAGTCCCCCGCGGTTCGGGAGATACGCAGTATTTT. This translates into CASSVVPRGSGDTQYF. The chain is built from TRBV9 and TRBJ2-3; no clear D gene. Looked up from germline, CDR1 is SGDLS and CDR2 is YYNGEE. Trimming removed 0 bases from V and 5 bases from J, with 16 bases in between. This CDR3 has 16 amino acids. Variable domain in full (rest from reference TRBV9 and TRBJ2-3): DSGVTQTPKHLITATGQRVTLRCSPRSGDLSVYWYQQSLDQGLQFLIQYYNGEERAKGNILERFSAQQFPDLHSELNLSSLELGDSALYFCASSVVPRGSGDTQYFGPGTRLTVL.

The chain recombines TRBV9 with TRBJ1-1, with TRBD1 as a possible D gene (5 bases). CDR3 length: 17 residues. V lost 3 bases to trimming and J lost 1 base, with 19 bases between them. Germline V gene lookup returns CDR1 SGDLS and CDR2 YYNGEE. In DNA, the CDR3 is TGTGCCAGCAGCGCCCTCTCGGACCTCAGGGAGAACACTGAAGCTTTCTTT. It codes for CASSALSDLRENTEAFF.

The chain carries TRBV16 and TRBJ1-2; D possibly corresponds to TRBD1 (5 bases). Germline-derived CDR1 and CDR2 are KGHSY and FQNENV. The CDR3 is made up of 13 amino acids. The ends were cut back, 3 bases at V and 1 base at J, with 6 bases in the middle. The CDR3, as DNA: TGTGCCAGCAGCCAGGGACTTAACTATGGCTACACCTTC. It is translated as CASSQGLNYGYTF.

This rearrangement joins TRBV13 to TRBJ2-7; 9 nucleotides agree with TRBD2. The CDR3 extends over 15 amino acids. Germline V lookup: CDR1 PRHDT, CDR2 FYEKMQ (reference sequence). V was clipped by 4 bases and J by 2 bases; unmatched bases: 6. In nucleotides, the CDR3 is TGTGCCAGCAGCTCCCCTAGCGGGGTGACCTACGAGCAGTACTTC. It yields the protein CASSSPSGVTYEQYF.